This note documents a single TCR beta chain sequence. This record comes from a study of technical replicates of blood from a handful of donors. The assay was immunoSEQ multiplex PCR, and TCRdb's table has in-frame clones only and misses some. The sample lists 70,000 to 80,000 clones, around 97% occurring once. Per germline, CDR1 SGHVS and CDR2 FNYEAQ. The V end lost 1 base, the J end lost 2 bases, and 10 bases lay between the germline ends. The CDR3 extends over 15 amino acids. The TCR originated in a human donor in good health. Sequenced: T cells isolated from PBMCs. The chain employs TRBV7-6 and TRBJ2-3, with D tentatively TRBD2 (6 bases). The CDR3 spells CASSLVGGNTDTQYF. CDR3 coding DNA: TGTGCCAGCAGCTTAGTCGGGGGAAACACAGATACGCAGTATTTT. The whole variable domain, filled in from reference TRBV7-6 and TRBJ2-3, reads GAGVSQSPRYKVTKRGQDVALRCDPISGHVSLYWYRQALGQGPEFLTYFNYEAQQDKSGLPNDRFSAERPEGSISTLTIQRTEQRDSAMYRCASSLVGGNTDTQYFGPGTRLTVL.